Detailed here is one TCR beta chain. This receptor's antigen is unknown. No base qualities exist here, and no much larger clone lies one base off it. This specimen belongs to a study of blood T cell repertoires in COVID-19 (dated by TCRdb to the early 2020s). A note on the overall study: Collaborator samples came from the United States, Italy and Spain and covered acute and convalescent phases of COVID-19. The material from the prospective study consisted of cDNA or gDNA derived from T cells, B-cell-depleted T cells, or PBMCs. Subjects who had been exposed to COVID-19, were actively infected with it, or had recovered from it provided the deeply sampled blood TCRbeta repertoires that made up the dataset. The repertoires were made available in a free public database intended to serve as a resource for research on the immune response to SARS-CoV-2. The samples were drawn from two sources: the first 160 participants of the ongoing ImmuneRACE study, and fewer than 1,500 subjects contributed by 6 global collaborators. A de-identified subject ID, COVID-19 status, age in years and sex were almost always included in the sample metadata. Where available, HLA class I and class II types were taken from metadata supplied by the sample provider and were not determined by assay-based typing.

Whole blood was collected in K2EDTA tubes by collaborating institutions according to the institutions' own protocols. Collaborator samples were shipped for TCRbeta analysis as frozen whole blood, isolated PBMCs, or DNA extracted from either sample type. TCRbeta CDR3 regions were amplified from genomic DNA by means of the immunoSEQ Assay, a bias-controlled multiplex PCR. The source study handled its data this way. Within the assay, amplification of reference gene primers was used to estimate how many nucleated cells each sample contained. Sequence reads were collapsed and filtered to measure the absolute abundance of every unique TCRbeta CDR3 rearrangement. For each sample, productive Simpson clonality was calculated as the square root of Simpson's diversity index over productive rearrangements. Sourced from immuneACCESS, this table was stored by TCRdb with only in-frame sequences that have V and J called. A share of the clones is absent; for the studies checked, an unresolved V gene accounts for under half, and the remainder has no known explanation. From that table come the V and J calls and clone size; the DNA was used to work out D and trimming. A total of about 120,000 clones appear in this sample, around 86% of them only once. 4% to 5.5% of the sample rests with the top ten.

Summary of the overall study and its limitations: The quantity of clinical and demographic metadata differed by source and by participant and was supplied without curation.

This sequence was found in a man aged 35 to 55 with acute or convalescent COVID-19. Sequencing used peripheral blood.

The sequenced DNA is TGTGCCAGCAGCAGACAGGGGACCCTCAATTTGAACACCATATATTTT. The encoded protein is CASSRQGTLNLNTIYF. The rearranged segments are TRBV9 and TRBJ1-3, and 8 bases in between align with TRBD1. Ends trimmed: V by 4 bases, J by 7 bases; bases unmatched to a gene: 13. From the cysteine up to the phenylalanine, the CDR3 has a length of 16 residues. Kept here is only the CDR3 DNA, which spans 48 bases and is read in frame from base 1. Reading the germline V gene gives CDR1 SGDLS and CDR2 YYNGEE.